This T cell receptor (beta chain) was retrieved from a study of blood T cell repertoires in COVID-19 (dated by TCRdb to 2018 to 2021). In the study overall: Samples from collaborators originated in the United States, Italy and Spain and spanned both the acute and convalescent phases of COVID-19. The material from the prospective study consisted of cDNA or gDNA derived from T cells, B-cell-depleted T cells, or PBMCs. Deeply sampled blood TCRbeta repertoires from subjects exposed to, actively infected with, or recovered from COVID-19 were included in the dataset. A freely available public database, intended as a resource for researchers studying the immune response to SARS-CoV-2, is where the repertoires were released. Samples were obtained from the ongoing ImmuneRACE study (first 160 participants) and from 1,000 to 1,500 subjects provided by 6 global collaborators. The sample metadata nearly always contained a de-identified subject ID, COVID-19 status, age in years and sex. Where available, HLA class I and class II types were taken from metadata supplied by the sample provider and were not determined by assay-based typing. Broader findings and caveats from the paper: The quantity of clinical and demographic metadata differed by source and by participant and was supplied without curation.

CDR1 SGDLS and CDR2 YYNGEE are derived from the germline V gene. Trimming costs V 5 bases and J 8 bases, and their ends lie 17 bases apart. The CDR3 contains 14 residues, cysteine and phenylalanine counted. The sequence is cut down to CDR3 DNA, 42 bases in frame from base 1. At one collaborating source in Seattle, patients were enrolled during active infection and were followed longitudinally through the course of disease. Collaborating institutions collected whole blood in K2EDTA tubes following their own protocols. For TCRbeta analysis, collaborators shipped samples as frozen whole blood, isolated PBMCs, or DNA extracted from either of those sample types. TCRbeta CDR3 regions were amplified from genomic DNA using the immunoSEQ Assay, a bias-controlled multiplex PCR. Processing in the source paper ran as follows. The number of nucleated cells in each sample was estimated by amplification of reference gene primers within the assay. To quantify the absolute abundance of each unique TCRbeta CDR3 rearrangement, sequence reads were collapsed and filtered. For each sample, productive Simpson clonality was calculated as the square root of Simpson's diversity index across productive rearrangements. TCRdb provides this immuneACCESS table in a form limited to in-frame rearrangements. Some clones are lacking; in checked studies, under half of them reflect an unresolved V gene, and why the rest are absent is not known. V, J and clone size are those of that table, while D and trimming were read from the DNA. This sample gives about 48,000 clones in total; around 84% of them show up just once. The ten top clones hold 2.5% to 3% of the sample.

In the case of this clone: The clone's antigen remains unknown. Base qualities were left out, and no much larger clone turns up one base away.

This sequence originates from a woman of 80 years or more with COVID-19, enrolled during active disease. Here the chain combines TRBV9 and TRBJ2-1, and TRBD2 may be the D gene, going by 5 matching bases. Sample: peripheral blood. Read as DNA, the sequence is TGTGCCAGCAGTGCAGGAGGTAGATCGGATGAGCAGTTCTTC. Translation gives CASSAGGRSDEQFF. When the CDR3 is completed using the reference TRBV9 and TRBJ2-1 genes on either side, the full variable domain is DSGVTQTPKHLITATGQRVTLRCSPRSGDLSVYWYQQSLDQGLQFLIQYYNGEERAKGNILERFSAQQFPDLHSELNLSSLELGDSALYFCASSAGGRSDEQFFGPGTRLTVL.